The present T cell receptor beta chain was sequenced within a study of T cell responses to AZD1222 COVID-19 vaccine. Study-level points and caveats: Close to half of spike-specific TCRs reportedly recognize unmutated variant regions. There were repertoire samples only from the period after the peak T cell response. Only five or six people who got AZD1222 tested seropositive at baseline. White British donors predominated, females outnumbered males, and clonal diversity was possibly underestimated.

To note about this clone: The antigen remains unidentified.

Only in-frame clones appear in the TCRdb table, and some are missing; sequencing was by immunoSEQ multiplex PCR. The data hold around 100,000 clones, with 80% to 85% observed a single time. CDR3 length: 17 amino acids. Trimming stripped 4 bases from V and 0 bases from J, with 17 bases between. Germline values: CDR1 LGHDT, CDR2 YNNKEL (reference sequence). The sequence came from an adult in good health. This sequence joins TRBV3-1 (or the pseudogene TRBV3-2) and TRBJ2-3; D is possibly TRBD2 (6 bases). Here the sequenced sample was peripheral blood, taken on day 0 of AZD1222 vaccination. The chain's CDR3 is CASSLSRGGTSTDTQYF. The CDR3 DNA is TGTGCCAGCAGCCTCTCACGTGGCGGGACTAGCACAGATACGCAGTATTTT.